One and the same sample provided the 27 T cell receptor beta chains below, sequenced in a study of blood T cells in healthy people across ages. For the second PCR, which ran for about 6 to 11 cycles, a sample-barcoded 5' primer and a J-beta primer mix were used. TCRdb analysed the 5' RACE reads with MiXCR anew, one entry per CDR3 protein. The profile covers 1.5 million to 2 million distinct CDR3 sequences, with about 31% appearing a single time and 11% taken by the ten largest. Sequenced: blood. These receptor sequences come from a woman in her thirties in good health.

The rearrangement links TRBV5-6 to TRBJ2-3, with TRBD2 matching 7 bases. Looked up from germline, CDR1 is SGHDT and CDR2 is YYEEEE. J was trimmed by 0 bases and V by 6 bases; bases with no gene match: 10. The CDR3 length is 16 residues. CDR3 in amino acids: CASTLGAGFSTDTQYF. Here the CDR3 DNA reads TGTGCCAGCACCCTAGGAGCGGGGTTTAGCACAGATACGCAGTATTTT.

This clonotype was recorded many times. The chain employs TRBV12-3 or TRBV12-4 and TRBJ2-5; D might be TRBD1 (5 bases). The CDR3 loop spans 14 amino acids. V lost 5 bases and J 0 bases, leaving 10 bases between the germline ends. The CDR3 region is CASSLWGYQETQYF. The DNA of the CDR3 is TGTGCCAGCAGTCTGTGGGGCTACCAAGAGACCCAGTACTTC.

This clonotype was picked up a small number of times. The gene calls are TRBV2 and TRBJ2-5; TRBD1 agrees at 9 bases. This CDR3 spans 15 amino acids. Germline V CDR1 and CDR2: SNHLY, FYNNEI. The trim removed 7 bases at V and 5 bases at J, leaving 11 bases unmatched. CDR3 sequence reads: CASNPRTGVLETQYF. The CDR3, as DNA: TGTGCCAGCAACCCTCGGACAGGGGTGTTGGAGACCCAGTACTTC.

This clonotype was seen a handful of times. V gene TRBV9 combines with J gene TRBJ2-7; 14 positions agree with TRBD2. The trim removed 0 bases at V and 6 bases at J, leaving 8 bases unmatched. The CDR3 loop spans 17 amino acids. CDR1 is SGDLS and CDR2 is YYNGEE in the germline V gene. DNA for the CDR3: TGTGCCAGCAGCGTAGAGGTGGGGACTAGCGGGAGTTCCGAGCAGTACTTC. It translates to CASSVEVGTSGSSEQYF.

The chain carries TRBV2 and TRBJ1-6; D uncertain. The CDR3 has 16 amino acids. Germline V gene data show CDR1 as SNHLY and CDR2 as FYNNEI. V shed 4 bases and J shed 0 bases, with 10 bases lying between them. The CDR3, as DNA: TGTGCCAGCAGTGTGAGGGCCCGCTCCTATAATTCACCCCTCCACTTT. The encoded protein is CASSVRARSYNSPLHF.

This clonotype was seen more than once but under ten times. J is TRBJ2-1 and V is TRBV3-1, with unresolved D. The CDR3 spans 11 residues. Trimming stripped 0 bases from V and 15 bases from J, with 9 bases between. Germline V gives CDR1 LGHDT, CDR2 YNNKEL (reference sequence). This CDR3 is CASSQDNKAFF. In DNA form, the CDR3 reads TGTGCCAGCAGCCAAGATAATAAGGCGTTCTTC.

This clonotype was seen a few times. The V and J genes are TRBV29-1 and TRBJ1-2; D unresolved. V was cut by 3 bases and J by 8 bases, with 10 bases left in between. Germline V lookup: CDR1 SQVTM, CDR2 ANQGSEA. This CDR3 is 11 amino acids long. The CDR3 DNA reads as TGCAGCGTTGACCCGACTAGGGGCTACACCTTC. Translation: CSVDPTRGYTF.

V gene TRBV3-1 combines with J gene TRBJ1-1; no definite D call. The V gene lost 4 bases and the J gene lost 4 bases, with 10 bases spanning the gap. This CDR3 is built from 13 residues. CDR1 and CDR2 from the germline V gene are LGHDT and YNNKEL (reference sequence). The CDR3 sequence is CASSPAVATEAFF. CDR3 nucleotides: TGTGCCAGCAGCCCCGCAGTGGCCACTGAAGCTTTCTTT.

The CDR3, as DNA: TGCAGCGTTGAAGATAATGACGAGCAGTACTTC. Protein product: CSVEDNDEQYF. The V gene is TRBV29-1, the J gene TRBJ2-7; D uncertain. Germline-derived CDR1 and CDR2 are SQVTM and ANQGSEA. The CDR3 has 11 residues. Trimming took off 0 bases at V and 5 bases at J, with 5 bases between the two ends.

This clonotype has only a few counts. The chain joins TRBV15 to TRBJ2-3; D is possibly TRBD2 (6 bases). The CDR3 covers 15 residues. Looked up from germline, CDR1 is LNHNV and CDR2 is YYDKDF (reference sequence). V shed 1 base and J shed 3 bases, with 11 bases lying between them. The CDR3 coding sequence is TGTGCCACCAGCAGAGCCGGGAGTTGGACAGATACGCAGTATTTT. It codes for CATSRAGSWTDTQYF.

The V and J genes are TRBV4-1 and TRBJ2-3; the D gene is possibly TRBD1 (6 bases). V shed 0 bases and J shed 6 bases, with 10 bases lying between them. The CDR3 is 14 residues long. Per germline, CDR1 MGHRA and CDR2 YSYEKL. CDR3 DNA: TGCGCCAGCAGCCAAGAGGACAGCGCTGATACGCAGTATTTT. Translated, it gives CASSQEDSADTQYF.

The chain recombines TRBV2 with TRBJ2-5; D gene unclear. V lost 5 bases to trimming and J lost 1 base, with 14 bases between them. Germline V gene sequence: CDR1 SNHLY, CDR2 FYNNEI. This CDR3 spans 15 amino acids. Here the CDR3 DNA reads TGTGCCAGCAGTCGGAACGGGTTAGTCCAAGAGACCCAGTACTTC. It codes for CASSRNGLVQETQYF.

V usage is TRBV3-1 and J usage is TRBJ2-1; the D call may be TRBD1 or TRBD2 (6 bases each). The CDR3 has 15 residues. V was shortened by 8 bases and J by 6 bases, with 20 bases between the two germline ends. Germline V gene lookup returns CDR1 LGHDT and CDR2 YNNKEL (reference sequence). The CDR3 bases are TGTGCCAGCGGCGACCGCGGGACAAAGAGCAATGAGCAGTTCTTC. It translates to CASGDRGTKSNEQFF.

There are a few counts of this clonotype. The chain carries TRBV18 and TRBJ2-5; TRBD1 or TRBD2 may be the D gene (5 bases each). The DNA end favors TRBJ2-7, so the J call may be wrong. The CDR3 totals 12 residues. In germline, CDR1 is KGHSH, CDR2 LQKENI. The DNA for the CDR3 is TGTGCCAGCTCACCCCGGGGCGCCGAGCAGTACTTC. Residues: CASSPRGAEQYF.

This sequence joins TRBV18 and TRBJ2-7; D tentatively reads TRBD1 or TRBD2 (5 bases each). Germline V lookup: CDR1 KGHSH, CDR2 LQKENI. Between the trimmed V and J ends, which lost 3 bases and 4 bases, there was a span of 16 bases. The CDR3 has 15 residues. The CDR3 DNA sequence: TGTGCCAGCTCACCTGCCGACCGAGGGGTGTACGAGCAGTACTTC. Translating gives CASSPADRGVYEQYF.

This clonotype appeared a few times. V usage is TRBV6-2 or TRBV6-3 and J usage is TRBJ2-1; 7 positions match TRBD2. Germline V gene data show CDR1 as MNHEY and CDR2 as SVGEGT. The CDR3 totals 16 residues. J lost 7 bases, V lost 4 bases, and 13 bases had no gene match. CDR3 nucleotide sequence: TGTGCCAGCAGTTCCGCAGACTCCGGGACTACAAATGAGCAGTTCTTC. The encoded protein is CASSSADSGTTNEQFF.

This clonotype occurred many times. The chain couples TRBV5-1 to TRBJ1-2; 9 nucleotides align to TRBD1. The germline gives CDR1 SGHRS, CDR2 YFSETQ. V was pared by 2 bases and J by 10 bases, with 9 bases of the junction left unmatched. There are 14 residues in the CDR3. The DNA of the CDR3 is TGCGCCAGCAGCTTTGATGGGACAGGGAAATCCTACACCTTC. This translates into CASSFDGTGKSYTF. Complete variable domain (other parts from reference TRBV5-1 and TRBJ1-2): KAGVTQTPRYLIKTRGQQVTLSCSPISGHRSVSWYQQTPGQGLQFLFEYFSETQRNKGNFPGRFSGRQFSNSRSEMNVSTLELGDSALYLCASSFDGTGKSYTFGSGTRLTVV.

The V gene is TRBV27, the J gene TRBJ1-5; tentatively, D is TRBD1 (5 bases). CDR1 and CDR2 from the germline V gene are MNHEY and SMNVEV (reference sequence). V was trimmed by 2 bases and J by 6 bases, leaving 11 bases between them. This CDR3 spans 14 amino acids. CDR3 sequence (DNA): TGTGCCAGCAGTTTAGACCAGGGTACTCAGCCCCAGCATTTT. It is translated as CASSLDQGTQPQHF.

For this clonotype: As the CDR3 is not closed by the conserved phenylalanine or tryptophan, this likely results from a read error. The chain links TRBV12-3 or TRBV12-4 to TRBJ2-3, with 13 bases fitting TRBD2. J was trimmed by 4 bases and V by 7 bases; bases with no gene match: 2. The CDR3 is 14 amino acids. The CDR3 is CASTGTSGADTQYS. DNA of the CDR3: TGTGCCAGCACCGGGACTAGCGGGGCAGATACGCAGTATTCT.

This chain joins TRBV29-1 and TRBJ1-1; the D is unclear. The CDR3 length is 13 residues. Trimming shortened V by 1 base and J by 1 base, and 7 bases separated the two germline ends. Germline V gene data show CDR1 as SQVTM and CDR2 as ANQGSEA. CDR3 in amino acids: CSVEAEWNTEAFF. CDR3 DNA sequence: TGCAGCGTTGAAGCGGAGTGGAACACTGAAGCTTTCTTT.

The chain recombines TRBV7-9 with TRBJ2-7; D is unresolved. Trimming stripped 3 bases from V and 2 bases from J, with 11 bases between. The CDR3 is made up of 14 amino acids. CDR1 is SEHNR, CDR2 FQNEAQ, per germline (reference sequence). The DNA of the CDR3 is TGTGCCAGCAGCTTGGAGACTTCCCCCTACGAGCAGTACTTC. It codes for CASSLETSPYEQYF.

This clonotype occurred a few times. The chain uses TRBV7-9 and TRBJ2-3; TRBD2 is a possible D gene (6 bases). Germline V CDR1 and CDR2: SEHNR, FQNEAQ (reference sequence). This CDR3 is built from 13 residues. Trimming left V 1 base short and J 8 bases short, with 10 bases between. The DNA for the CDR3 is TGTGCCAGCAGCTTAGATCTCGGGGGTACGCAGTATTTT. It specifies CASSLDLGGTQYF.

This clonotype was found a few times. This sequence joins TRBV15 and TRBJ2-3; D possibly corresponds to TRBD1 (6 bases). From germline, CDR1 is LNHNV and CDR2 YYDKDF (reference sequence). V lost 0 bases and J lost 1, with 11 bases in between. This CDR3 is 16 amino acids long. The CDR3 DNA reads as TGTGCCACCAGCAGAGAGCAGGGGTGGCGCACAGATACGCAGTATTTT. Translation gives CATSREQGWRTDTQYF.

This clonotype was seen more than once but under ten times. V gene TRBV29-1 combines with J gene TRBJ1-2, with 8 nucleotides matching TRBD1. This CDR3 is 15 amino acids long. CDR1 SQVTM and CDR2 ANQGSEA come from the germline V gene. The V gene end was trimmed by 5 bases and the J gene end by 6 bases; junction bases not matched to a gene: 14. The CDR3 nucleotides are TGCAGCGTTCCCAGGGGGCAGGCGGCGAGAGATGGCTACACCTTC. It encodes CSVPRGQAARDGYTF.

This clonotype was seen only a few times. The V call is TRBV6-6, the J call TRBJ2-2; possibly TRBD1 for D (5 bases). Per germline, CDR1 MNHNY and CDR2 SVGAGI (reference sequence). The ends were cut back, 10 bases at V and 7 bases at J, with 10 bases in the middle. The CDR3 consists of 11 residues. In DNA, the CDR3 is TGTGCCACCCAGGGATTCGGGGAGCTGTTTTTT. This translates into CATQGFGELFF.

This rearrangement joins TRBV3-1 to TRBJ1-4; a weak D match, TRBD1 (5 bases). V was clipped by 1 base and J by 6 bases, with 9 bases between them. The germline V gene encodes CDR1 LGHDT and CDR2 YNNKEL (reference sequence). The length of the CDR3 is 14 residues. The CDR3 DNA follows: TGTGCCAGCAGCCAAGGTGGAGGGGATGAAAAACTGTTTTTT. Amino acid sequence: CASSQGGGDEKLFF.

This clonotype was seen a handful of times. This chain joins TRBV11-3 and TRBJ2-1; D is possibly TRBD1 or TRBD2 (5 bases each). The germline V and J ends were trimmed by 1 base and 0 bases, with 10 bases remaining between them. The CDR3 runs 16 residues. Germline V CDR1 and CDR2: SGHNT, YENEEA. Here the CDR3 reads CASSLAGPSSYNEQFF. CDR3 nucleotides: TGTGCCAGCAGCTTAGCGGGGCCGAGCTCCTACAATGAGCAGTTCTTC. Full variable domain (rest looked up from reference TRBV11-3 and TRBJ2-1): EAGVVQSPRYKIIEKKQPVAFWCNPISGHNTLYWYLQNLGQGPELLIRYENEEAVDDSQLPKDRFSAERLKGVDSTLKIQPAELGDSAVYLCASSLAGPSSYNEQFFGPGTRLTVL.